This T cell receptor beta chain emerged from a study of regulatory T cells in long-lasting Graves disease. This clonotype was detected only a few times. Arm-PCR with iRepertoire HTBI primers amplified the CDR3 regions for these TCR beta libraries. TCRdb re-called the multiplex PCR reads with MiXCR, one entry per CDR3 protein. The sample contains around 450,000 distinct CDR3 sequences, just under 15% of which appear only once. The CDR3 runs 13 residues. Germline CDR1 and CDR2: GTSNPN and SVGIG (reference sequence). Trimming left V 7 bases short and J 4 bases short, with 14 bases between. Time point defined: newly diagnosed GD, antithyroid drugs for less than 3 months. RNA from PBMCs was the source of the TCR library. Graves' disease diagnosis followed American Thyroid Association guidelines. These same data were also listed under a study on T cells in Graves' hyperthyroidism and ophthalmopathy.

The V and J genes are TRBV30 and TRBJ1-5; unclear D gene. This clonotype was obtained from a woman aged 25 to 39 with Graves disease. The specimen comprised peripheral blood mononuclear cells (PBMCs), sampled at new diagnosis, from a patient treated with antithyroid drugs. The CDR3 loop reads CASGGRDNQPQHF. The CDR3 DNA reads TGTGCCTCCGGAGGGAGGGATAATCAGCCCCAGCATTTT.